A single sample gave rise to the 5 T cell receptor beta chains below, sequenced in a study of blood T cell repertoires in COVID-19. Clones were sequenced by immunoSEQ multiplex PCR, and TCRdb holds only the in-frame ones, with some missing. The table shows around 100,000 clones, with roughly two thirds occurring only once. Sequencing was carried out using peripheral blood. These TCRs come from an elderly man with acute or convalescent COVID-19.

The V and J genes are TRBV28 and TRBJ2-1, with TRBD2 as a possible D gene (6 bases). The CDR3 is 13 amino acids. V was trimmed by 2 bases and J by 6 bases, leaving 8 bases between them. Germline CDR1 reads MDHEN; CDR2 reads SYDVKM. The CDR3 coding sequence is TGTGCCAGCAGTTTACCGGGGGTCAATGAGCAGTTCTTC. Encoded protein: CASSLPGVNEQFF.

The genes are TRBV7-8 and TRBJ1-5; weak D call: TRBD1 (5 bases). Per the germline V gene, CDR1 is SGHVS and CDR2 is FQNEAQ. This CDR3 contains 17 residues. Between the trimmed V and J ends, which lost 1 base and 0 bases, there was a span of 13 bases. CDR3 in DNA: TGTGCCAGCAGCTTAGGAAATGCAGGGCTTAGCAATCAGCCCCAGCATTTT. Its protein product is CASSLGNAGLSNQPQHF.

CDR3 DNA: TGTGCCAGCTCACCGGACAGACCATCCTACAATGAGCAGTTCTTC. This codes for CASSPDRPSYNEQFF. The chain has TRBV18 and TRBJ2-1; a weak D match, TRBD1 (6 bases). Trimming pared 3 bases from V and 1 base from J, leaving 10 bases between. CDR1 and CDR2 from the germline V gene are KGHSH and LQKENI. The CDR3 consists of 15 residues.

The table lists this clone with a few counts. The gene calls are TRBV3-1 (or the pseudogene TRBV3-2) and TRBJ2-1, with 12 nucleotides matching TRBD2. The CDR3 contains 16 residues. The junction had 4 bases not matched to a gene; V was cut back by 0 bases and J by 7 bases. Germline lookup yields CDR1 LGHDT and CDR2 YNNKEL (reference sequence). CDR3 residues: CASSQERLAGENEQFF. For the CDR3, the DNA is TGTGCCAGCAGCCAAGAGAGACTAGCGGGAGAGAATGAGCAGTTCTTC.

With respect to this clone: Other nucleotide sequences in the sample specify the same CDR3. The rearrangement joins TRBV19 to TRBJ2-1, with 10 bases fitting TRBD2. Germline CDR1 LNHDA, CDR2 SQIVND (reference sequence). CDR3 length: 16 residues. The junction had 3 bases not matched to a gene; V was cut back by 3 bases and J by 1 base. The DNA for the CDR3 is TGTGCCAGTAGTATCCAAGCGGGAGGGTCCTACAATGAGCAGTTCTTC. As protein: CASSIQAGGSYNEQFF. Together with reference TRBV19 and TRBJ2-1, the CDR3 gives the full variable domain: DGGITQSPKYLFRKEGQNVTLSCEQNLNHDAMYWYRQDPGQGLRLIYYSQIVNDFQKGDIAEGYSVSREKKESFPLTVTSAQKNPTAFYLCASSIQAGGSYNEQFFGPGTRLTVL.